The 13 T cell receptor beta chains given below trace back to one sample, sequenced in a study of PD-1 blockade in classical Hodgkin lymphoma. Sequencing was performed with immunoSEQ multiplex PCR; in TCRdb, only in-frame clones are kept and a portion is missing. The sample contains roughly 100,000 clones, about 92% of which appear only once. As to time point: cycle 4 day 1 (C4D1), after around six weeks of nivolumab. Brentuximab vedotin exposure varied, and every patient relapsed after autologous stem cell transplantation. Here the sequenced sample was peripheral blood mononuclear cells (PBMCs), taken before the fourth cycle of nivolumab. The source of these receptors is a human donor with classical Hodgkin lymphoma.

The chain uses TRBV10-3 and TRBJ2-2; the D call may be TRBD1 or TRBD2 (6 bases each). CDR3 length equals 16 residues. CDR1 is ENHRY and CDR2 is SYGVKD in the germline V gene. Trimming left V 3 bases short and J 5 bases short, with 16 bases between. CDR3: CAISEKGGAGTGELFF. The CDR3 DNA reads TGTGCCATCAGTGAAAAGGGGGGCGCAGGGACCGGGGAGCTGTTTTTT.

The chain couples TRBV4-1 to TRBJ2-1; D is unresolved. There are 15 residues in the CDR3. V shed 1 base and J shed 3 bases, with 10 bases lying between them. Germline CDR1 MGHRA, CDR2 YSYEKL. As DNA, the CDR3 is TGCGCCAGCAGCCAAGCCCTGGCGGACTACAATGAGCAGTTCTTC. This translates into CASSQALADYNEQFF.

The rearrangement uses TRBV19 and TRBJ2-3; 8 bases are a match to TRBD2. The CDR3 has 14 amino acids. Germline values: CDR1 LNHDA, CDR2 SQIVND (reference sequence). V gave up 5 bases and J gave up 2 bases; unmatched junction bases: 3. CDR3 sequence reads: CASSPRGVTDTQYF. For the CDR3, the DNA is TGTGCCAGTAGTCCGCGGGGGGTCACAGATACGCAGTATTTT.

The J gene is TRBJ2-5, the V gene TRBV6-1; D is ambiguous. CDR3 length: 13 residues. Trimming took 6 bases from V and 0 from J, leaving 8 bases between them. Germline V gives CDR1 MNHNS, CDR2 SASEGT. CDR3 in amino acids: CASRIEHQETQYF. The CDR3 region has the DNA TGTGCCAGCAGGATCGAACACCAAGAGACCCAGTACTTC.

This chain uses TRBV19 with TRBJ1-3; D is possibly TRBD1 (5 bases). This CDR3 contains 17 residues. Germline V CDR1 and CDR2: LNHDA, SQIVND (reference sequence). The V and J ends lost 7 bases and 0 bases respectively, with 19 bases between them. The CDR3 DNA reads as TGTGCCAGTACCCGAAGGCACGGGACGAGCTCTGGAAACACCATATATTTT. Protein: CASTRRHGTSSGNTIYF.

The chain joins TRBV4-1 to TRBJ1-2, with 9 bases that match TRBD1. With 1 base clipped from V and 6 bases from J, the junction kept 9 bases outside the gene matches. CDR3 length: 16 residues. The germline CDR1 and CDR2 sequences are MGHRA and YSYEKL. As DNA, the CDR3 is TGCGCCAGCAGCCAAGTGGGGACAGGGAAGAGTGATGGCTACACCTTC. Its translation: CASSQVGTGKSDGYTF.

The V and J genes are TRBV11-2 and TRBJ2-1; D is possibly TRBD1 (5 bases). This CDR3 is 11 amino acids long. V lost 3 bases and J 13 bases, leaving 10 bases between the germline ends. Germline CDR1 and CDR2: SGHAT and FQNNGV. CDR3 DNA: TGTGCCAGCAGCTTCGGACATCTTCAGTTCTTC. It codes for CASSFGHLQFF.

The chain joins TRBV7-9 to TRBJ2-3; D is ambiguous. From germline, CDR1 is SEHNR and CDR2 FQNEAQ (reference sequence). CDR3 length: 16 residues. Trimming removed 2 bases at V and 2 bases at J, with 14 bases between. Here the CDR3 reads CASSLRGGSPTDTQYF. In nucleotides, the CDR3 is TGTGCCAGCAGCTTACGAGGTGGCAGCCCCACAGATACGCAGTATTTT.

Remarks on this clone: Because it lacks the conserved phenylalanine or tryptophan at the end, this CDR3 is likely a read error. The DNA is left out, because the CDR3 cannot be placed on it with certainty; the CDR3 is given as TCRdb lists it. This CDR3 is CASSPDRGHRI. V usage is TRBV2 and J usage is TRBJ2-3; TRBD1, the D gene given by the table, was not confirmed from the DNA. Germline CDR1 and CDR2: SNHLY and FYNNEI. The CDR3 length equals 11 residues, ends included.

The rearrangement uses TRBV7-9 and TRBJ1-1; D not resolved. The CDR3 is 13 residues long. Germline CDR1 is SEHNR and CDR2 is FQNEAQ (reference sequence). The V gene lost 2 bases and the J gene lost 1 base, with 5 bases spanning the gap. CDR3 sequence (DNA): TGTGCCAGCAGCTTAACCAGGAACACTGAAGCTTTCTTT. This codes for CASSLTRNTEAFF.

The V and J genes are TRBV5-1 and TRBJ1-3; tentative D call: TRBD1 (6 bases). This CDR3 is 12 amino acids long. V lost 6 bases to trimming and J lost 7 bases, with 11 bases between them. In germline, CDR1 is SGHRS, CDR2 YFSETQ. The CDR3 DNA sequence: TGCGCCAGCACGGCAGGGGACAACACCATATATTTT. Residues: CASTAGDNTIYF.

The chain has TRBV4-1 and TRBJ1-4; D is undetermined. Germline V gene lookup returns CDR1 MGHRA and CDR2 YSYEKL. Trimming pared 1 base from V and 8 bases from J, leaving 8 bases between. The CDR3 covers 13 residues. The CDR3 region is CASSQGGGEKLFF. Here the CDR3 DNA reads TGCGCCAGCAGCCAAGGGGGAGGAGAAAAACTGTTTTTT.

The chain's CDR3 is CASSTALLAPAADTQYF. The CDR3 region has the DNA TGTGCCAGTAGTACCGCCTTACTAGCGCCCGCGGCAGATACGCAGTATTTT. V is TRBV19 and J is TRBJ2-3; 7 positions agree with TRBD2. Per germline, CDR1 LNHDA and CDR2 SQIVND (reference sequence). V lost 4 bases to trimming and J lost 4 bases; unmatched junction nucleotides: 14. The CDR3 runs to 17 residues.